These T cell receptor beta chains were read from a single sample in a study of cytomegalovirus exposure and HLA in healthy donors. TCRdb's table, derived via immunoSEQ multiplex PCR, lists solely in-frame clones and lacks some. The table records approximately 150,000 clones, approximately 80% of them present only once. Sequencing was carried out using PBMCs. These receptors all come from a man between 25 and 39 years old in good health and CMV-seropositive. CDR3s include the opening cysteine and the closing phenylalanine or tryptophan. D genes are given only for firm matches. Where a row states a size, it is once, few, many or the class of an expanded clone; other rows omit it.

>.|TRBD2|TRBV6-5|TRBJ2-3
TGTGCCAGCAGTTATTCTGGCGGGAGGGCCGCAGATACGCAGTATTTT
CASSYSGGRAADTQYF
>once|.|TRBV6-6|TRBJ1-6
TGTGCCAGCAGTTACGCGGGCAATTCACCCCTCCACTTT
CASSYAGNSPLHF
>.|.|TRBV28|TRBJ2-5
TGTGCCAGCAGCGGGGGACGGCGAAGGGAGACCCAGTACTTC
CASSGGRRRETQYF
>once|.|TRBV7-2|TRBJ2-1
TGTGCCAGCAGGTATCCTAGCATTAGCGATGAGCAGTTCTTC
CASRYPSISDEQFF
>.|.|TRBV28|TRBJ1-1
TGTGCCAGCAGTCAGGGGTCTCGCACTGAAGCTTTCTTT
CASSQGSRTEAFF
>.|TRBD1|TRBV5-1|TRBJ1-3
TGCGCCAGCAGCCTCTGGGACAGTGGAAACACCATATATTTT
CASSLWDSGNTIYF
>.|TRBD1|TRBV27|TRBJ2-2
TGTGCCAGCAGTTTATCGACAGGGGGGACCGGGGAGCTGTTTTTT
CASSLSTGGTGELFF
>.|.|TRBV30|TRBJ1-1
TGTGCCTGGAGTGTCACACAAGACACTGAAGCTTTCTTT
CAWSVTQDTEAFF
>.|TRBD1|TRBV7-9|TRBJ2-7
TGTGCCAGCAGCTCAGGGGGCCCACGTCACGAGCAGTACTTC
CASSSGGPRHEQYF
>few|TRBD2|TRBV7-7|TRBJ2-5
TGTGCCAGCAGCCAAACTAGCGGGGTGGGAGAGACCCAGTACTTC
CASSQTSGVGETQYF
>.|.|TRBV27|TRBJ2-1
TGTGCCAGCAGTTACAACCGGGACTACAATGAGCAGTTCTTC
CASSYNRDYNEQFF
>.|.|TRBV30|TRBJ2-1
TGTGCCCGGACGGCCCGGAGTTCGGAGAACAATGAGCAGTTCTTC
CARTARSSENNEQFF
>.|TRBD1|TRBV19|TRBJ1-5
TGTGCCAGTAGCCGGGACAGGGATCCTCAGCCCCAGCATTTT
CASSRDRDPQPQHF
>.|TRBD1|TRBV30|TRBJ2-7
TGTGCCTGGAGTGTACTGGGGGACAGGGCTTCCTACGAGCAGTACTTC
CAWSVLGDRASYEQYF
>.|TRBD1|TRBV6-5|TRBJ2-5
TGTGCCAGCAGTTACGGTACAGGGGTGAAAGAGACCCAGTACTTC
CASSYGTGVKETQYF
>.|.|TRBV7-9|TRBJ2-5
TGTGCCAGCAGCTTAGACCTGGACATCCAAGAGACCCAGTACTTC
CASSLDLDIQETQYF
>.|TRBD1|TRBV19|TRBJ1-6
TGTGCCAGTAGCCGACAGGGGGAATCACCCCTCCACTTT
CASSRQGESPLHF
>.|.|TRBV12-5|TRBJ1-5
TGTGCTAGTGGTTTGAGGTTTAGGGGCCAGCCCCAGCATTTT
CASGLRFRGQPQHF
>.|.|TRBV6-5|TRBJ1-1
TGTGCCAGCAATAACAGGGCCACTGAAGCTTTCTTT
CASNNRATEAFF
>.|.|TRBV11-2|TRBJ2-5
TGTGCCAGCAGCCCCCCCCACACCGGGGGCCAAGAGACCCAGTACTTC
CASSPPHTGGQETQYF
>.|TRBD1|TRBV2|TRBJ2-5
TGTGCCAGCAGGGCCAGGGGACAGCACGATTCCCCCCATCGGACCCAGTACTTC
CASRARGQHDSPHRTQYF
>.|TRBD2|TRBV5-4|TRBJ2-1
TGTGCCAGCAGCTTTAGACTAGCTCCCTACAATGAGCAGTTCTTC
CASSFRLAPYNEQFF
>.|.|TRBV7-6|TRBJ2-1
TGTGCCAGCAGCTTATCTGGGTCCCCTAGAGAGCAGTTCTTC
CASSLSGSPREQFF
>.|.|TRBV14|TRBJ1-6
TGTGCCAGCAGCCAAGATCTGTACAGCTCCTATAATTCACCCCTCCACTTT
CASSQDLYSSYNSPLHF
>.|.|TRBV28|TRBJ1-2
TGTGCCAGTCGCAGTTTAGGTCAGGGCCAAGGGTATGGCTACACCTTC
CASRSLGQGQGYGYTF
>.|.|TRBV28|TRBJ2-5
TGTGCCAGCAGTCCCCCCGGAGACGGTATAACGGTACAGACCCAGTACTTC
CASSPPGDGITVQTQYF
>few|TRBD1|TRBV7-2|TRBJ1-4
TGTGCCAGCAGGGCCTCTGGACAGGGGTTTGAAAAACTGTTTTTT
CASRASGQGFEKLFF
>.|TRBD1|TRBV4-3|TRBJ1-4
TGCGCCAGCAGCCAAGAGGGACAGGGAAGTGAAAAACTGTTTTTT
CASSQEGQGSEKLFF
>.|TRBD1|TRBV27|TRBJ1-4
TGTGCCAGCAGTTCCCTGAGGGTAGTGTCGCCGGGACAGGGTATTGAAAAACTGTTTTTT
CASSSLRVVSPGQGIEKLFF
>once|.|TRBV27|TRBJ2-7
TGTGCCAGCAGTCCGTCGGGTTACGAGCAGTACTTC
CASSPSGYEQYF
>.|.|TRBV9|TRBJ1-1
TGTGCCAGCAGCGTAGGTCTGATAACCAACATGAACACTGAAGCTTTCTTT
CASSVGLITNMNTEAFF
>.|.|TRBV11-2|TRBJ2-3
TGTGCCAGCAGCTTACGGCCAAGGGGTGAACCTTTCACAGATACGCAGTATTTT
CASSLRPRGEPFTDTQYF
>.|.|TRBV27|TRBJ1-1
TGTGCCAGCAGTTTAATGGAGGGCAGTGAAGCTTTCTTC
CASSLMEGSEAFF
>.|.|TRBV28|TRBJ1-4
TGTGCCAGCAGGGTGGGGGGGGATGAAAAACTGTTTTTT
CASRVGGDEKLFF
>.|.|TRBV12-5|TRBJ1-1
TGTGCTAGTGGTTTGGTAGGGGTAAAAGCTTTCTTT
CASGLVGVKAFF
>.|.|TRBV27|TRBJ2-7
TGTGCCAGCGCCATTTTATTGGGGGCGGCCTACGAGCAGTACTTC
CASAILLGAAYEQYF
>once|.|TRBV7-9|TRBJ1-3
TGTGCCAGCAGCTTAGTCGGGGGAGGAAACACCATATATTTT
CASSLVGGGNTIYF
>.|.|TRBV6-4|TRBJ2-1
TGTGCCAGCAGTGACTCGGGGGGGGCCAATGAGCAGTTCTTC
CASSDSGGANEQFF
>.|.|TRBV25-1|TRBJ1-4
TGTGCCAGCAGTGAAACACCCCAAGGGGCGCGGGAAAAACTGTTTTTT
CASSETPQGAREKLFF
>few|.|TRBV15|TRBJ1-3
TGTGCCACCAGCAGAGACCACAGTGCCTCTGGAAACACCATATATTTT
CATSRDHSASGNTIYF
>.|TRBD1|TRBV5-4|TRBJ2-4
TGTGCCAGCAGCCAAGGACAGGGAAAGCGGAACTTC
CASSQGQGKRNF
>.|TRBD1|TRBV7-9|TRBJ2-2
TGTGCCAGCAGCCCAGTGGGACAGACGAACACCGGGGAGCTGTTTTTT
CASSPVGQTNTGELFF
>.|.|TRBV5-5|TRBJ2-2
TGTGCCAGCAGCTCGGGACACCTGGGCACCGGGGAGCTGTTTTTT
CASSSGHLGTGELFF
>.|TRBD2|TRBV2|TRBJ2-7
TGTGCCACCGGCGGTAGCGGGGGTCCCTACGAGCAGTACTTC
CATGGSGGPYEQYF
>.|.|TRBV13|TRBJ2-7
TGTGCCAGCAGCGCCGGGGGACAGCTCTCCTACGAGCAGTACTTC
CASSAGGQLSYEQYF
>.|.|TRBV28|TRBJ2-7
TGTGCCAGCAGGCTCTCTGGGAGCTCCTACGAGCAGTACTTC
CASRLSGSSYEQYF
>.|.|TRBV18|TRBJ2-2
TGTGCCAGCTCACCCCAGGGGGGACCGATCTTCGTGCGGACCGGGGAGCTGTTTTTT
CASSPQGGPIFVRTGELFF
>.|.|TRBV7-9|TRBJ1-5
TGTGCCAGCACCCGGTCGGGGGATCAGCCCCAGCATTTT
CASTRSGDQPQHF
>.|TRBD2|TRBV2|TRBJ2-1
TGTGCCAGCATCGCGGGACTAGGGTGGCATGAGCAGTTCTTC
CASIAGLGWHEQFF
>.|TRBD1|TRBV15|TRBJ2-7
TGTGCCACCAGCCTGGGACAGGGGGCGAGAAAGCAGTACTTC
CATSLGQGARKQYF
>.|TRBD2|TRBV5-1|TRBJ2-2
TGCGCCAGCAGCTTGTCTAGGTCCGGGACTAGCGGGACCGGGGAGCTGTTTTTT
CASSLSRSGTSGTGELFF
>.|.|TRBV11-2|TRBJ2-5
TGTGCCAGCAGCAGTAGAGAGACCCAGTACTTC
CASSSRETQYF
>.|.|TRBV6-1|TRBJ2-7
TGTGCCACCCGAACAGAGAGCTCCTACGAGCAGTACTTC
CATRTESSYEQYF
>.|TRBD1|TRBV19|TRBJ1-5
TGTGCCAGTAGCTACCCAGGCCAGGGGGCCCGTCAGCCCCAGCATTTT
CASSYPGQGARQPQHF